The rows below give T cell receptor beta chains drawn from one sample of a study of cytomegalovirus exposure and HLA in healthy donors. Method: immunoSEQ multiplex PCR; TCRdb's copy keeps in-frame clones and lacks some. Of under 300,000 clones in the sample, about nine tenths were seen once. The sequenced material came from PBMCs. These receptors originate from a girl under 10 years old in good health and CMV-seronegative. The CDR3 runs from the conserved cysteine through the conserved F or W. A D gene is named only where the DNA matches it firmly. Some rows mark clone size as missing; the rest say once, few, many or name a class of expanded clone.

j_call	clone_size	d_call	v_call	cdr3_nt	cdr3_aa
TRBJ2-3	.	.	TRBV6-1	TGTGCCGTAGGGAGCAGCACAGATACGCAGTATTTT	CAVGSSTDTQYF
TRBJ2-4	.	.	TRBV11-2	TGTGCCAGCAGCTTAGGCGGGATAGCCAAAAACATTCAGTACTTC	CASSLGGIAKNIQYF
TRBJ1-2	.	.	TRBV6-6	TGTGCCAGCACTCTCGGGTGGGGGGATCGGAGCTATGGCTACACCTTC	CASTLGWGDRSYGYTF
TRBJ2-2	once	.	TRBV10-3	TGTGCCATCAGTGCCTTTAACACCGGGGAGCTGTTTTTT	CAISAFNTGELFF
TRBJ1-2	.	TRBD1	TRBV19	TGTGCCAGTAGTAACACGGACAGGGTGGTCTTCTATGGCTACACCTTC	CASSNTDRVVFYGYTF
TRBJ1-5	.	.	TRBV6-1	TGTGCCAGCAGACTGGGGCCAGGCCAGCCCCAGCATTTT	CASRLGPGQPQHF
TRBJ1-2	.	.	TRBV27	TGTGCCAGCAGTTTTCAACGGGGGGCTTGGAGGGAAGGCTACACCTTC	CASSFQRGAWREGYTF
TRBJ2-7	.	.	TRBV28	TGTGCCAGCAGACCAGTAACCCAAATCAGAGGGACCTACGAGCAGTACTTC	CASRPVTQIRGTYEQYF
TRBJ1-1	.	.	TRBV16	TGTGCCAGCGCCCTACAGGGCAACACTGAAGCTTTCTTT	CASALQGNTEAFF
TRBJ1-4	.	TRBD1	TRBV29-1	TGCAGCGTTGGGGACAGCCCAGAAAAACTGTTTTTT	CSVGDSPEKLFF
TRBJ1-2	.	.	TRBV6-5	TGTGCCAGCAGTTACTCGATCGTTAGCAGTAACTATGGCTACACCTTC	CASSYSIVSSNYGYTF
TRBJ2-7	.	.	TRBV29-1	TGCAGCGTCGGGGACAACTCCTACGAGCAGTACTTC	CSVGDNSYEQYF
TRBJ1-6	.	TRBD1	TRBV19	TGTGCCAGTAGGGTGGGACAGGCTAATTCACCCCTCCACTTT	CASRVGQANSPLHF
TRBJ2-5	.	.	TRBV6-5	TGTGCCAGCAGTTTTCTCACAGGGAGAAAGACCCAGTACTTC	CASSFLTGRKTQYF
TRBJ2-1	.	TRBD2	TRBV6-9	TGTGCCAGCAGTTATCTGAGGAAGGGGAAGCGGGGGGGCTCCAATGAGCAGTTCTTC	CASSYLRKGKRGGSNEQFF
TRBJ2-3	.	TRBD2	TRBV9	TGTGCCAGCAGCGTAGGCGGGAGTAGCGTCGGAGATACGCAGTATTTT	CASSVGGSSVGDTQYF
TRBJ1-1	.	TRBD1	TRBV28	TGTGCCAGCAGTTCCGCAGCAGGGGGCACTGAAGCTTTCTTT	CASSSAAGGTEAFF